This TCR beta chain was identified in a study of blood T cells in healthy people across ages. A sample-barcoded 5' primer and a J-beta primer mix were used in a second PCR of roughly 6 to 11 cycles. TCRdb ran MiXCR on the 5' RACE reads and lists one entry per CDR3 protein. The table has about 900,000 distinct CDR3 sequences, approximately 65% seen once; the top ten hold around 30%. Healthy Russian Caucasian donors spanned ages about 6 to 90 years. With 2 bases removed from V and 10 bases from J, the gap between germline ends came to 9 bases. Germline V gives CDR1 MNHEY, CDR2 SVGEGT. The CDR3 sequence is 12 residues long.

Source material: blood. The clonotype was recovered from a man between 25 and 39 years old in good health. This chain connects TRBV6-2 or TRBV6-3 to TRBJ2-1; no definite D call. The CDR3 sequence: CASSYLPREQFF. The CDR3, as DNA: TGTGCCAGCAGTTACCTTCCTAGAGAGCAGTTCTTC.